Given below is one T cell receptor (beta chain) in context. Antigen: not known. The CDR3 contains 14 residues. Trimming cost V 1 base and J 7 bases, with 11 bases left between them. Germline CDR1 and CDR2: MNHNS and SASEGT. This record comes from a study of cytomegalovirus exposure and HLA in healthy donors. Vbeta (60) and Jbeta (13) primers were used in the PCR. This table comes from immunoSEQ multiplex PCR, and its TCRdb copy is limited to in-frame clones, with some not included. The sample comprises some 200,000 clones, around 70% of which are singletons, and 2.5% to 3% rests with the top ten. Notes on the study in general: Upon later analysis, HLA-associated TCR beta chains proved more clonally expanded than other, equally common chains.

The J gene is TRBJ1-3, the V gene TRBV6-1; D is unresolved. The sequenced material came from PBMCs. The receptor was isolated from a man aged 35-49 years in good health and CMV-seropositive. The CDR3 nucleotides read TGTGCCAGCAGTGAAGACAGATGGCAGAACACCATATATTTT. It yields the protein CASSEDRWQNTIYF.